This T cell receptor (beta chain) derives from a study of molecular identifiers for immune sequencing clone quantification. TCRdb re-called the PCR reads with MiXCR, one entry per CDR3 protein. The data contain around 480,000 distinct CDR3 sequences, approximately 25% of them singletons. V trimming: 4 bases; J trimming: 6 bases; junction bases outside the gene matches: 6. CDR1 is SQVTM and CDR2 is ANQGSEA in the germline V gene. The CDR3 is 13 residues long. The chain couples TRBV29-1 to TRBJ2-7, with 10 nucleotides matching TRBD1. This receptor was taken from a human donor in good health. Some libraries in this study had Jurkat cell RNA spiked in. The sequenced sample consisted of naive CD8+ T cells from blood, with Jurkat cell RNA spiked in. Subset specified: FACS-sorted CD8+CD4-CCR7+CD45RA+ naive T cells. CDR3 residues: CSVAGTGDREQYF. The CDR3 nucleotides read TGCAGCGTTGCCGGGACAGGGGATCGCGAGCAGTACTTC.